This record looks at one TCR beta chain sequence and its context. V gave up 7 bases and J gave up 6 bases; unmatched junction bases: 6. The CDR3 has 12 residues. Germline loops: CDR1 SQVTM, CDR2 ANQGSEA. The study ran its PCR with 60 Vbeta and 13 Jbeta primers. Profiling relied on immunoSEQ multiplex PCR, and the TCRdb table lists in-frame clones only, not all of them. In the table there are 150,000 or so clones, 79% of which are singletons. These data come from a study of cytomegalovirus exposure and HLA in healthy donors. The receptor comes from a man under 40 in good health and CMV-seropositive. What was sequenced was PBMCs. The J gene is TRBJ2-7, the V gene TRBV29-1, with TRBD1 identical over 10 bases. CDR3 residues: CSARQGAGEQYF. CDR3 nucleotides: TGCAGCGCCCGACAGGGGGCGGGCGAGCAGTACTTC.